The 22 T cell receptor beta chains listed next were all sequenced from one sample in a study of cytomegalovirus exposure and HLA in healthy donors. In the PCR, 60 Vbeta and 13 Jbeta primers were used. Profiling relied on immunoSEQ multiplex PCR, and the TCRdb table lists in-frame clones only, not all of them. Here the sample spans 55,000 to 85,000 clones, less than 80% being singletons. The sequencing sample was made of PBMCs. All receptors derive from a woman aged 50 to 65 in good health and CMV-seronegative.

The chain combines TRBV5-1 with TRBJ1-5, with D possibly TRBD1 on 6 matching bases. CDR3 length equals 15 residues. The V end lost 2 bases, the J end lost 1 base, and 10 bases lay between the germline ends. The germline CDR1 and CDR2 sequences are SGHRS and YFSETQ. CDR3 sequence reads: CASSFGGLSNQPQHF. CDR3 bases: TGCGCCAGCAGCTTCGGGGGGCTCAGCAATCAGCCCCAGCATTTT.

The rearrangement uses TRBV5-4 and TRBJ1-5; 8 nucleotides match TRBD1. V gave up 4 bases and J gave up 7 bases; unmatched junction bases: 7. The CDR3 sequence is 14 residues long. Germline assignment: CDR1 SGHNT and CDR2 YYREEE (reference sequence). The CDR3 sequence: CASSVDRASQPQHF. The DNA of the CDR3 is TGTGCCAGCAGCGTGGACAGGGCAAGCCAGCCCCAGCATTTT.

The chain recombines TRBV5-5 with TRBJ2-7, with 10 bases identical to TRBD1. The CDR3 has 15 amino acids. V shed 3 bases and J 4 bases; nucleotides not matched to a gene: 7. Germline lookup yields CDR1 SGHKS and CDR2 YYEKEE (reference sequence). The CDR3 region has the DNA TGTGCCAGCAGCTCGACTCCGGGACAGGGGTACGAGCAGTACTTC. This gives the protein CASSSTPGQGYEQYF.

This chain uses TRBV27 with TRBJ1-2; tentative D call: TRBD1 (5 bases). The CDR3 consists of 15 residues. V lost 8 bases, J lost 4 bases, and 20 bases lay in between. Germline V gene sequence: CDR1 MNHEY, CDR2 SMNVEV (reference sequence). The CDR3 here is CASARGRGLSYGYTF. The CDR3 DNA sequence: TGTGCCAGCGCGCGTGGTAGGGGCCTGTCCTATGGCTACACCTTC.

This clone was counted a few times. The rearrangement uses TRBV30 and TRBJ2-3, with a weak D call TRBD2 (6 bases). CDR1 GTSNPN and CDR2 SVGIG come from the germline V gene (reference sequence). The CDR3 has 14 residues. Between the trimmed V and J ends, which lost 1 base and 5 bases, there was a span of 13 bases. The CDR3 bases are TGTGCCTGGAGTGGGAGCGGGTTTAGAGATACGCAGTATTTT. It is translated as CAWSGSGFRDTQYF. Using reference TRBV30 and TRBJ2-3 for the parts outside the CDR3, the full variable domain is SQTIHQWPATLVQPVGSPLSLECTVEGTSNPNLYWYRQAAGRGLQLLFYSVGIGQISSEVPQNLSASRPQDRQFILSSKKLLLSDSGFYLCAWSGSGFRDTQYFGPGTRLTVL.

This chain links TRBV7-9 with TRBJ1-1, with TRBD1 identical over 10 bases. This CDR3 is built from 15 residues. Unmatched junction bases numbered 4, after V lost 2 bases and J lost 4 bases. In germline, CDR1 is SEHNR, CDR2 FQNEAQ (reference sequence). DNA for the CDR3: TGTGCCAGCAGCTTATCGGGACAGGGGTTCACTGAAGCTTTCTTT. This sequence encodes CASSLSGQGFTEAFF. Full variable domain (outside the CDR3, taken from reference TRBV7-9 and TRBJ1-1): DTGVSQNPRHKITKRGQNVTFRCDPISEHNRLYWYRQTLGQGPEFLTYFQNEAQLEKSRLLSDRFSAERPKGSFSTLEIQRTEQGDSAMYLCASSLSGQGFTEAFFGQGTRLTVV.

The V gene is TRBV7-2, the J gene TRBJ2-2, with D perhaps TRBD2 (6 bases). The CDR3 has 19 amino acids. V lost 2 bases and J 2 bases, leaving 21 bases between the germline ends. Germline CDR1 is SGHTA and CDR2 is FQGNSA. The CDR3 region has the DNA TGTGCCAGCAGCTTACGGTTTCGGATCGGGACTGCTAACACCGGGGAGCTGTTTTTT. Residues: CASSLRFRIGTANTGELFF.

The chain has TRBV28 and TRBJ2-7; TRBD2 aligns across 9 bases. The CDR3 consists of 17 residues. The germline V gene encodes CDR1 MDHEN and CDR2 SYDVKM. With V trimmed by 1 base and J by 1 base, 8 bases remained unmatched. CDR3 sequence: CASSLFPLGLASYEQYF. DNA for the CDR3: TGTGCCAGCAGTTTATTCCCCCTCGGACTAGCGTCCTACGAGCAGTACTTC.

The rearrangement uses TRBV28 and TRBJ1-2; TRBD1 agrees at 12 bases. Losses at the gene ends were 2 bases for V and 4 bases for J; bases not matched to a gene: 5. This CDR3 is built from 16 residues. From germline, CDR1 is MDHEN and CDR2 SYDVKM. The CDR3 loop is CASSLGGTGGIYGYTF. The CDR3 nucleotides are TGTGCCAGCAGTTTAGGGGGGACAGGGGGCATCTATGGCTACACCTTC.

CDR3 sequence: CASSSTPTDRLHHEQYF. DNA of the CDR3: TGTGCCAGCAGTTCAACCCCCACCGACAGGTTACACCACGAGCAGTACTTC. The chain carries TRBV27 and TRBJ2-5, with a tentative D call TRBD1 (6 bases). The better agreement between TRBJ2-7 and the DNA end casts doubt on the J call. Germline V CDR1 and CDR2: MNHEY, SMNVEV (reference sequence). The CDR3 runs 17 residues.

The count of this clone is one. The rearrangement links TRBV9 to TRBJ2-3, with TRBD2 identical over 7 bases. Losses at the gene ends were 4 bases for V and 10 bases for J; bases not matched to a gene: 9. The CDR3 loop spans 13 amino acids. Germline CDR1 and CDR2: SGDLS and YYNGEE. The CDR3 reads CASSSTLRESQYF. The CDR3 bases are TGTGCCAGCAGCTCTACCTTGCGGGAGTCGCAGTATTTT.

Only a few counts were recorded for this clone. The chain uses TRBV5-1 and TRBJ2-1; 9 nucleotides line up with TRBD2. Looked up from germline, CDR1 is SGHRS and CDR2 is YFSETQ. Trimming removed 9 bases from V and 4 bases from J; junction bases left unmatched: 14. The CDR3 is made up of 16 amino acids. CDR3 amino acids: CATKEGAGGPYNEQFF. In nucleotides, the CDR3 is TGCGCCACTAAAGAAGGTGCGGGAGGGCCTTACAATGAGCAGTTCTTC.

This clone occurred once. The chain carries TRBV6-5 and TRBJ2-7; 15 bases map to TRBD2. This CDR3 has 14 residues. The trim removed 5 bases at V and 6 bases at J, leaving 2 bases unmatched. Germline V gene data show CDR1 as MNHEY and CDR2 as SVGAGI. CDR3 DNA sequence: TGTGCCAGCAGTATGGGACTAGCGGGAGGCGAGCAGTACTTC. This encodes CASSMGLAGGEQYF.

The chain combines TRBV11-2 with TRBJ2-7; 8 bases match TRBD1. Germline CDR1 reads SGHAT; CDR2 reads FQNNGV. V was clipped by 1 base and J by 3 bases; unmatched bases: 5. There are 15 residues in the CDR3. The CDR3 nucleotides are TGTGCCAGCAGCTTAGCGCCAGGGGGCATCTACGAGCAGTACTTC. It codes for CASSLAPGGIYEQYF.

This rearrangement joins TRBV28 to TRBJ1-5; possibly TRBD1 for D (6 bases). Germline assignment: CDR1 MDHEN and CDR2 SYDVKM. The CDR3 is 15 residues long. V gave up 4 bases and J gave up 6 bases, with 16 bases separating them. The CDR3 DNA is TGTGCCAGCAGTTCCTGGCCCGCGACAGGTCAGCCCCAGCATTTT. It is translated as CASSSWPATGQPQHF.

This chain uses TRBV4-3 with TRBJ2-1; 10 bases match TRBD2. The CDR3 length is 18 residues. V lost 1 base to trimming and J lost 2 bases; unmatched junction nucleotides: 8. In germline, CDR1 is LGHNA, CDR2 YSLEER. CDR3: CASSQGKTSGFTYNEQFF. CDR3 sequence (DNA): TGCGCCAGCAGCCAAGGGAAGACTAGCGGGTTCACCTACAATGAGCAGTTCTTC.

The chain joins TRBV28 to TRBJ1-5; TRBD1 is a possible D gene (5 bases). Trimming shortened V by 6 bases and J by 0 bases, and 27 bases separated the two germline ends. CDR1 is MDHEN, CDR2 SYDVKM, per germline. The CDR3 is 20 residues long. The CDR3 DNA reads as TGTGCCAGCAGATCTACATTTGGGAGGCTGGAGGGGCCTAGCAATCAGCCCCAGCATTTT. Its protein product is CASRSTFGRLEGPSNQPQHF.

This clone has just one count. The chain recombines TRBV10-1 with TRBJ2-7; 10 nucleotides line up with TRBD2. The J segment lost 7 bases and the V segment lost 3 bases, leaving 6 bases of the junction unmatched. The CDR3 loop spans 14 amino acids. The germline V gene has CDR1 WNHNN and CDR2 SYGVQD (reference sequence). CDR3 amino acids: CASSDRLAGEEQYF. The CDR3 coding sequence is TGCGCCAGCAGTGATCGCCTAGCGGGAGAGGAGCAGTACTTC.

This clone was observed a handful of times. The rearrangement links TRBV21-1 to TRBJ1-1; TRBD1 is the table's D call, not checked against the DNA. TRBV21-1 is shown as a pseudogene. This CDR3 spans 16 amino acids. DNA for the CDR3: TGTGCCAGCAGCAAAGCGGGGACAGGGGGCTACACTGAAGCTTTCTTT. This gives the protein CASSKAGTGGYTEAFF.

This clone showed up just once. The V and J genes are TRBV10-3 and TRBJ1-5; TRBD1 matches at 8 bases. Losses at the gene ends were 6 bases for V and 5 bases for J; bases not matched to a gene: 9. This CDR3 comprises 15 residues. The germline V gene encodes CDR1 ENHRY and CDR2 SYGVKD. The CDR3 coding sequence is TGTGCCATCAGGGGTGACAGGGGCATTGATCAGCCCCAGCATTTT. It encodes CAIRGDRGIDQPQHF.

This rearrangement joins TRBV7-2 to TRBJ2-3; 9 bases align to TRBD1. The junction had 6 bases not matched to a gene; V was cut back by 5 bases and J by 6 bases. This CDR3 region has 14 residues. CDR1 and CDR2 from the germline V gene are SGHTA and FQGNSA. In DNA, the CDR3 is TGTGCCAGCAGCAGCGGACAGGGGCGGGATACGCAGTATTTT. It translates to CASSSGQGRDTQYF.

V usage is TRBV9 and J usage is TRBJ2-7; 11 bases agree with TRBD2. CDR3 length equals 18 residues. The germline CDR1 and CDR2 sequences are SGDLS and YYNGEE. V lost 3 bases and J lost 3; bases outside the gene matches: 14. As DNA, the CDR3 is TGTGCCAGCAGCGCTGCTGGGGTAGCGGGAGGGCTGGTCTACGAGCAGTACTTC. Its translation: CASSAAGVAGGLVYEQYF.